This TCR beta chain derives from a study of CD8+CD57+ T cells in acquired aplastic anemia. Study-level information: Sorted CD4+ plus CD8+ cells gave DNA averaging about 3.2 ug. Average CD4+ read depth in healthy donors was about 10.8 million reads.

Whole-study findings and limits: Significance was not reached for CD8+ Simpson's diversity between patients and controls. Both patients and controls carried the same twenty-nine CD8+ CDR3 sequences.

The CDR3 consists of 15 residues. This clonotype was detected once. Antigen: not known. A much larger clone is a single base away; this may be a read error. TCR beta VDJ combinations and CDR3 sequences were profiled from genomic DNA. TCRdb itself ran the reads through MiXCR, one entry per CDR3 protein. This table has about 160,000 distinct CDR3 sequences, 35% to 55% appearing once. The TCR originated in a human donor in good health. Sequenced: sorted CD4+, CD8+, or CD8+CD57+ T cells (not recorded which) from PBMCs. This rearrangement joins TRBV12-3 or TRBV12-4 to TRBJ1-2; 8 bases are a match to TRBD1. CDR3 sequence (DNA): TGTGCCAGCAGTTTAGTAGCGGGCAGGGGGCAGGGCTACGCCTTC. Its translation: CASSLVAGRGQGYAF.